The 19 T cell receptor beta chains listed next were all sequenced from one sample in a study of CD8+ T cells in alopecia areata (dated by TCRdb to the late 2010s). Preparation of the library involved the immunoSEQ multiplex PCR assay. To provide template for TCR sequencing, every sample had RNA extracted and reverse transcribed into cDNA. The table was pulled from immuneACCESS by TCRdb, which kept in-frame rearrangements only. Such tables lose some clones; where checked, under half of the loss comes from unresolved V genes, and the rest has no known cause. The sample table holds around 100,000 clones, of which around 47% were seen once. 15% to 20% of the sample rests with the top ten. This sample's time point label indicates: less than 30 weeks on oral tofacitinib. What the treatment or condition label conveys for this sample: oral pan-JAK inhibitor, 5-10 mg twice daily. The specimen comprised CD8+ T cells sorted from blood, sampled at week 24, from a patient treated with tofacitinib. These receptor sequences come from a human donor with alopecia areata.

Written as DNA, the CDR3 is TGTGCCAGCAGTGACACAGGGATTCTAGCTTACAATGAGCAGTTCTTC. Translating it yields CASSDTGILAYNEQFF. The chain carries TRBV9 and TRBJ2-1, with D possibly matching TRBD1 (6 bases). V shed 5 bases and J shed 4 bases, with 19 bases lying between them. CDR1 and CDR2 (germline): SGDLS, YYNGEE. The CDR3 extends over 16 amino acids.

This chain joins TRBV9 and TRBJ2-7; possibly TRBD1 or TRBD2 for D (6 bases each). Germline CDR1 SGDLS, CDR2 YYNGEE. V lost 0 bases and J lost 3, with 13 bases in between. The CDR3 sequence is 15 residues long. This chain's CDR3 is CASSVDGGPHYEQYF. The CDR3, as DNA: TGTGCCAGCAGCGTAGATGGGGGGCCACACTACGAGCAGTACTTC.

This clone was counted a few times. The genes are TRBV2 and TRBJ2-7, with D possibly matching TRBD2 (5 bases). The CDR3 sequence is 16 residues long. The V gene lost 2 bases and the J gene lost 0 bases, with 14 bases spanning the gap. Germline V gives CDR1 SNHLY, CDR2 FYNNEI. The CDR3 DNA sequence: TGTGCCAGCAGTGAATCGCTTGCTAGCAGCTCCTACGAGCAGTACTTC. Translated: CASSESLASSSYEQYF. Filled out from reference TRBV2 and TRBJ2-7, the complete variable domain reads EPEVTQTPSHQVTQMGQEVILRCVPISNHLYFYWYRQILGQKVEFLVSFYNNEISEKSEIFDDQFSVERPDGSNFTLKIRSTKLEDSAMYFCASSESLASSSYEQYFGPGTRLTVT.

CDR3 in amino acids: CASSFSLAGGPGTDTQYF. DNA of the CDR3: TGTGCCAGCAGTTTTTCGCTAGCGGGAGGGCCGGGCACAGATACGCAGTATTTT. V is TRBV27 and J is TRBJ2-3; 12 nucleotides agree with TRBD2. The length of the CDR3 is 18 residues. V dropped 3 bases and J dropped 1; count of bases not matched to a gene: 8. Germline values: CDR1 MNHEY, CDR2 SMNVEV (reference sequence).

The table lists this clone with a few counts. This sequence joins TRBV7-8 and TRBJ2-1, with TRBD2 identical over 14 bases. V lost 5 bases and J lost 8; bases outside the gene matches: 5. The CDR3 has 15 amino acids. Germline loops: CDR1 SGHVS, CDR2 FQNEAQ. Here the CDR3 DNA reads TGTGCCAGCAGCCAGGGACTAGCGGGAGTTGATGAGCAGTTCTTC. Encoded protein: CASSQGLAGVDEQFF.

In this sample, this clone turned up a few times. This chain joins TRBV29-1 and TRBJ1-2; perhaps TRBD1 as D (6 bases). Germline loops: CDR1 SQVTM, CDR2 ANQGSEA. The CDR3 contains 13 residues. Trimming cost V 2 bases and J 0 bases, with 7 bases left between them. CDR3 in DNA: TGCAGCGTTGAAAACAGGGCTAACTATGGCTACACCTTC. It translates to CSVENRANYGYTF.

The gene calls are TRBV9 and TRBJ1-4; D ambiguous. V was trimmed by 3 bases and J by 7 bases, leaving 7 bases between them. Looked up from germline, CDR1 is SGDLS and CDR2 is YYNGEE. This CDR3 spans 12 amino acids. CDR3 bases: TGTGCCAGCAGCGCAGCCGGTGAAAAACTGTTTTTT. Translating it yields CASSAAGEKLFF.

V usage is TRBV4-3 and J usage is TRBJ1-2; D is undetermined. CDR3 length equals 14 residues. V shed 4 bases and J shed 1 base, with 10 bases lying between them. From germline, CDR1 is LGHNA and CDR2 YSLEER. The CDR3: CASSPFRVNYGYTF. The DNA of the CDR3 is TGCGCCAGCAGCCCCTTTAGGGTTAACTATGGCTACACCTTC.

V and J are TRBV10-3 and TRBJ2-3, with D tentatively TRBD2 (6 bases). The CDR3 sequence is 14 residues long. Germline CDR1 reads ENHRY; CDR2 reads SYGVKD. Trimming cost V 10 bases and J 4 bases, with 18 bases left between them. CDR3 residues: CATYGGSEPDTQYF. CDR3 coding DNA: TGTGCCACATATGGGGGGAGTGAGCCAGATACGCAGTATTTT.

The V call is TRBV7-2, the J call TRBJ2-3; no firm D call. Germline V gene sequence: CDR1 SGHTA, CDR2 FQGNSA. V gave up 2 bases and J gave up 2 bases, with 14 bases separating them. CDR3 length: 16 amino acids. The CDR3 loop reads CASSLSGQLYTDTQYF. The CDR3 DNA sequence: TGTGCCAGCAGCTTAAGTGGGCAGCTCTACACAGATACGCAGTATTTT.

Only one count was recorded for this clone. The gene calls are TRBV25-1 and TRBJ1-1; D uncertain. Germline V lookup: CDR1 MGHDK, CDR2 SYGVNS. The CDR3 contains 12 residues. V dropped 5 bases and J dropped 7 bases, with 11 bases sitting between them. The CDR3 sequence is CASSLGRNEAFF. The CDR3 DNA reads as TGTGCCAGCAGTTTGGGCCGAAATGAAGCTTTCTTT.

This chain connects TRBV2 to TRBJ2-7; TRBD2 is a possible D gene (5 bases). The CDR3 sequence is 14 residues long. Germline V lookup: CDR1 SNHLY, CDR2 FYNNEI. The V and J ends lost 7 bases and 0 bases respectively, with 13 bases between them. The CDR3 is CASKDSGVSYEQYF. The DNA for the CDR3 is TGTGCCAGCAAAGACTCCGGGGTCTCCTACGAGCAGTACTTC.

V and J are TRBV2 and TRBJ2-1; no definite D call. Germline V gene data show CDR1 as SNHLY and CDR2 as FYNNEI. There are 12 residues in the CDR3. The CDR3 region has the DNA TGTGCTACCAGCATAATCTCCCATGAGCAGTTCTTC. It specifies CATSIISHEQFF.

The rearrangement links TRBV11-2 to TRBJ2-2; D possibly matches TRBD1 or TRBD2 (5 bases each). In germline, CDR1 is SGHAT, CDR2 FQNNGV. The CDR3 extends over 15 amino acids. V lost 1 base and J lost 6, with 12 bases in between. The chain's CDR3 is CASSLAGMGAGELFF. CDR3 sequence (DNA): TGTGCCAGCAGCTTAGCGGGGATGGGGGCCGGGGAGCTGTTTTTT.

This chain links TRBV5-1 with TRBJ2-7, with D possibly matching TRBD1 (6 bases). From germline, CDR1 is SGHRS and CDR2 YFSETQ. V was trimmed by 3 bases and J by 3 bases, leaving 16 bases between them. There are 15 residues in the CDR3. The CDR3 DNA reads TGCGCCAGCAGCTGGTTACAGGGCGCGAACTACGAGCAGTACTTC. Translation gives CASSWLQGANYEQYF. Full variable domain (remainder filled in from reference TRBV5-1 and TRBJ2-7): KAGVTQTPRYLIKTRGQQVTLSCSPISGHRSVSWYQQTPGQGLQFLFEYFSETQRNKGNFPGRFSGRQFSNSRSEMNVSTLELGDSALYLCASSWLQGANYEQYFGPGTRLTVT.

This clone turned up a few times. The chain couples TRBV2 to TRBJ1-1; D not certain. Germline loops: CDR1 SNHLY, CDR2 FYNNEI. V was cut by 1 base and J by 1 base, with 10 bases left in between. The CDR3 has 15 residues. As DNA, the CDR3 is TGTGCCAGCAGTGAAGGTAGAGGGCGGAACACTGAAGCTTTCTTT. Amino acid sequence: CASSEGRGRNTEAFF.

This rearrangement joins TRBV29-1 to TRBJ2-5; 7 bases map to TRBD1. This CDR3 has 16 residues. The germline V gene encodes CDR1 SQVTM and CDR2 ANQGSEA. J was trimmed by 0 bases and V by 6 bases; bases with no gene match: 13. The CDR3 DNA sequence: TGCAGCGTGGATCAATCCGGGACAGAGTACCAAGAGACCCAGTACTTC. Amino acids: CSVDQSGTEYQETQYF.

This clone has more than one count but fewer than ten. This chain connects TRBV28 to TRBJ2-3; 12 bases fit TRBD1. After removal of 6 bases from V and 4 bases from J, the junction contained 5 bases not matched to a gene. The germline gives CDR1 MDHEN, CDR2 SYDVKM. The CDR3 length is 15 residues. The CDR3 region is CASSSGQGASDTQYF. DNA for the CDR3: TGTGCCAGCAGCTCGGGACAGGGGGCTTCAGATACGCAGTATTTT.

The chain recombines TRBV27 with TRBJ2-5, with a tentative D call TRBD1 (5 bases). CDR3 length equals 14 residues. Germline lookup yields CDR1 MNHEY and CDR2 SMNVEV (reference sequence). V gave up 2 bases and J gave up 5 bases, with 12 bases separating them. The CDR3 nucleotides read TGTGCCAGCAGTTTAACAGGTTCGAGGGAGACCCAGTACTTC. This translates into CASSLTGSRETQYF.